The next 18 T cell receptor beta chains were all read from a single sample in a study of T cell responses to AZD1222 COVID-19 vaccine. Libraries were prepared by immunoSEQ multiplex PCR; TCRdb keeps only in-frame clonotypes and omits some of them. The table lists over 45,000 clones, about 89% of them singletons. Sequences were derived from peripheral blood, sampled 28 days after the second AZD1222 dose. The receptors shown here come from an adult who received the AZD1222 COVID-19 vaccine.

The chain has TRBV10-2 and TRBJ2-1, with 7 bases fitting TRBD2. The junction had 6 bases not matched to a gene; V was cut back by 4 bases and J by 9 bases. Germline V gene data show CDR1 as WSHSY and CDR2 as SAAADI. The CDR3 has 13 amino acids. Here the CDR3 DNA reads TGCGCCAGCAGTGGGACTAGTGTTGGTGAGCAGTTCTTC. This sequence encodes CASSGTSVGEQFF.

This clone appeared a single time. J is TRBJ2-1 and V is TRBV4-2, with TRBD2 matching over 9 bases. The CDR3 loop spans 14 amino acids. V dropped 4 bases and J dropped 5; count of bases not matched to a gene: 3. Germline loops: CDR1 LGHNA, CDR2 YNFKEQ. CDR3 sequence: CASSPSGMDNEQFF. The DNA of the CDR3 is TGTGCCAGCAGCCCTAGCGGGATGGACAATGAGCAGTTCTTC.

The chain has TRBV5-6 and TRBJ2-7; 11 bases match TRBD2. V shed 0 bases, J shed 4 bases, and the junction held 6 bases outside the gene matches. The CDR3 has 16 amino acids. CDR1 and CDR2 from the germline V gene are SGHDT and YYEEEE. This chain's CDR3 is CASSLDTSGRWYEQYF. The CDR3 DNA reads as TGTGCCAGCAGCTTGGACACTAGCGGGAGATGGTACGAGCAGTACTTC.

This chain uses TRBV6-5 with TRBJ1-1; D is uncertain. Trimming left V 2 bases short and J 4 bases short, with 11 bases between. Germline assignment: CDR1 MNHEY and CDR2 SVGAGI. This CDR3 has 14 amino acids. The CDR3 region is CASSYRPDGTEAFF. The CDR3 DNA reads as TGTGCCAGCAGTTACCGGCCGGATGGCACTGAAGCTTTCTTT.

The chain employs TRBV6-5 and TRBJ1-3; weak D call: TRBD1 (5 bases). This CDR3 is 12 amino acids long. V was clipped by 4 bases and J by 9 bases, with 10 bases between them. From germline, CDR1 is MNHEY and CDR2 SVGAGI. CDR3 DNA: TGTGCCAGCAGTTTACGGGGGGGCACCATATATTTT. It yields the protein CASSLRGGTIYF.

This CDR3 reads CASSSIGTASYEQYF. As DNA, the CDR3 is TGTGCCAGCAGTTCGATAGGGACCGCTTCATACGAGCAGTACTTC. This chain uses TRBV6-2 or TRBV6-3 with TRBJ2-7; tentatively, D is TRBD1 or TRBD2 (5 bases each). V dropped 4 bases and J dropped 4 bases, with 17 bases sitting between them. The CDR3 is 15 amino acids. The V gene's germline CDR1 is MNHEY and CDR2 SVGEGT.

CDR3 amino acids: CASSPGLALNNEQFF. As DNA, the CDR3 is TGTGCCAGCAGCCCGGGACTAGCGCTTAACAATGAGCAGTTCTTC. V is TRBV2 and J is TRBJ2-1, with TRBD2 matching over 10 bases. Trimming cost V 6 bases and J 5 bases; bases outside gene matches: 7. This CDR3 spans 15 amino acids. Germline CDR1 reads SNHLY; CDR2 reads FYNNEI.

The chain carries TRBV10-3 and TRBJ1-4, with a weak D call TRBD1 (5 bases). The CDR3 extends over 13 amino acids. Germline V lookup: CDR1 ENHRY, CDR2 SYGVKD. V dropped 6 bases and J dropped 6 bases, with 11 bases sitting between them. The CDR3: CAIRGQGDEKLFF. CDR3 nucleotides: TGTGCCATCAGAGGTCAGGGTGATGAAAAACTGTTTTTT.

The genes are TRBV30 and TRBJ2-7; D may match TRBD1 or TRBD2 (6 bases each). The CDR3 contains 12 residues. Trimming cost V 3 bases and J 6 bases, with 12 bases left between them. In germline, CDR1 is GTSNPN, CDR2 SVGIG (reference sequence). CDR3 DNA: TGTGCCTGGAGAAGGGGGGTCGGCGAGCAGTACTTC. This sequence encodes CAWRRGVGEQYF.

The chain couples TRBV29-1 to TRBJ1-1, with 7 bases fitting TRBD1. Unmatched junction bases numbered 12, after V lost 4 bases and J lost 1 base. The CDR3 totals 16 residues. The germline gives CDR1 SQVTM, CDR2 ANQGSEA. The CDR3 nucleotides are TGCAGCGTTGCCATGGGCTACAGGGGAGAGAACACTGAAGCTTTCTTT. It is translated as CSVAMGYRGENTEAFF.

J is TRBJ2-5 and V is TRBV5-4, with D unclear. Looked up from germline, CDR1 is SGHNT and CDR2 is YYREEE (reference sequence). Trimming removed 0 bases at V and 1 base at J, with 7 bases between. The CDR3 extends over 14 amino acids. The CDR3 reads CASSLAGTQETQYF. The CDR3 DNA follows: TGTGCCAGCAGCTTGGCTGGCACCCAAGAGACCCAGTACTTC.

The rearrangement joins TRBV5-1 to TRBJ1-4; D is undetermined. V was cut by 3 bases and J by 8 bases, with 17 bases left in between. Looked up from germline, CDR1 is SGHRS and CDR2 is YFSETQ. The CDR3 totals 15 residues. The CDR3 reads CASSYGSRTGEKLFF. Written as DNA, the CDR3 is TGCGCCAGCAGCTATGGGTCCCGTACGGGCGAAAAACTGTTTTTT.

This clone was recorded only once. The chain combines TRBV24-1 with TRBJ2-1; 9 bases agree with TRBD1. The V and J ends lost 3 bases and 0 bases, in that order; junction bases with no gene match: 2. Germline loops: CDR1 KGHDR, CDR2 SFDVKD. The CDR3 is 16 residues long. CDR3: CATSDKTGGSYNEQFF. In nucleotides, the CDR3 is TGTGCCACCAGTGATAAGACAGGGGGCTCCTACAATGAGCAGTTCTTC.

Here the CDR3 DNA reads TGTGCCAGCAGCTTGGCAAAGGGGCGGCATAGCAATCAGCCCCAGCATTTT. Its translation: CASSLAKGRHSNQPQHF. The gene calls are TRBV5-4 and TRBJ1-5, with D possibly being TRBD1 (5 bases). Trimming took 0 bases from V and 0 from J, leaving 13 bases between them. Germline V gene lookup returns CDR1 SGHNT and CDR2 YYREEE (reference sequence). CDR3 length: 17 amino acids.

The chain couples TRBV6-2 or TRBV6-3 to TRBJ2-7; no clear D. CDR1 is MNHEY and CDR2 is SVGEGT in the germline V gene. Trimming removed 0 bases at V and 2 bases at J, with 11 bases between. The CDR3 contains 15 residues. CDR3: CASSYSGQYTYEQYF. For the CDR3, the DNA is TGTGCCAGCAGTTACTCTGGCCAGTATACCTACGAGCAGTACTTC.

The V call is TRBV29-1, the J call TRBJ1-2; TRBD1 matches at 7 bases. Germline V lookup: CDR1 SQVTM, CDR2 ANQGSEA. J lost 2 bases, V lost 0 bases, and 9 bases had no gene match. CDR3 length: 16 residues. CDR3 residues: CSVEDPIRQGNYGYTF. In DNA, the CDR3 is TGCAGCGTTGAAGATCCCATTAGACAGGGCAACTATGGCTACACCTTC.

The V gene is TRBV6-5, the J gene TRBJ2-1; 7 bases are shared with TRBD2. The CDR3 has 15 residues. Germline V gene data show CDR1 as MNHEY and CDR2 as SVGAGI. V was pared by 7 bases and J by 8 bases, with 14 bases of the junction left unmatched. The CDR3 DNA follows: TGTGCCAGCACCCCCCGGGCGGGAGCAATCCATGAGCAGTTCTTC. Protein sequence: CASTPRAGAIHEQFF.

The chain joins TRBV2 to TRBJ1-2; D gene ambiguous. CDR1 SNHLY and CDR2 FYNNEI come from the germline V gene. This CDR3 has 13 amino acids. V lost 6 bases, J lost 4 bases, and 12 bases lay in between. DNA for the CDR3: TGTGCCAGCAGGAGCGGACGGAGCTATGGCTACACCTTC. It translates to CASRSGRSYGYTF. Full variable domain (outside the CDR3, taken from reference TRBV2 and TRBJ1-2): EPEVTQTPSHQVTQMGQEVILRCVPISNHLYFYWYRQILGQKVEFLVSFYNNEISEKSEIFDDQFSVERPDGSNFTLKIRSTKLEDSAMYFCASRSGRSYGYTFGSGTRLTVV.